This TCR beta chain derives from a study of blood T cell repertoires in COVID-19. Study at large: Sites across the United States, Italy and Spain contributed samples from acute and convalescent COVID-19.

Germline CDR1 and CDR2: SGHTA and FQGTGA. The CDR3 is 14 residues long. V shed 4 bases and J shed 3 bases, with 12 bases lying between them. In the study's own analysis: Amplification of reference gene primers was used by the study to estimate nucleated cell counts. TCRdb's copy holds only in-frame clones and misses some; the assay was immunoSEQ multiplex PCR. Clone size and the V and J calls come from that table; the DNA yielded D and trimming. The repertoire holds about 400,000 clones, with about 88% as singletons. The sample comprised peripheral blood. The clonotype comes from a woman between 55 and 75 years old with COVID-19, enrolled during active disease. J is TRBJ1-1 and V is TRBV7-3, with TRBD1 as a possible D gene (6 bases). The CDR3 DNA reads TGTGCCAGCAGCTCCGCGGCAGGGGACACTGAAGCTTTCTTT. Its protein is CASSSAAGDTEAFF.